A single T cell receptor (beta chain) is shown here with its context. J gave up 0 bases and V 4 bases, and 1 base lay outside the gene matches. CDR3 length: 16 residues. Per the germline V gene, CDR1 is MGHRA and CDR2 is YSYEKL. The data were obtained in a study of blood T cell repertoires in COVID-19. Libraries were prepared by immunoSEQ multiplex PCR; TCRdb keeps only in-frame clonotypes and omits some of them. The sample records some 400,000 clones, approximately 89% being singletons. The receptor was isolated from a woman aged 25 to 45 with COVID-19, enrolled during active disease. Sequencing was performed on peripheral blood. This chain uses TRBV4-1 with TRBJ1-6, with 9 bases that match TRBD1. The CDR3 loop is CASSRDRASYNSPLHF. CDR3 nucleotide sequence: TGCGCCAGCAGCCGGGACAGGGCCTCCTATAATTCACCCCTCCACTTT.